This TCR beta chain is from a study of T cell clonality in common variable immunodeficiency. Study conclusions and caveats: T cell subpopulation sequencing would be needed to explain CVID clonality.

TCRdb's copy holds only in-frame clones and misses some; the assay was immunoSEQ multiplex PCR. This repertoire holds roughly 52,000 clones, and none appear only once. This clone was observed at least ten times. Its antigen is not known. The read ends 3 residues early relative to the CDR3; the germline J gene fills the gap. Germline V gives CDR1 SNHLY, CDR2 FYNNEI. Trimming left V 7 bases short and J 2 bases short, with 9 bases between. CDR3 size: 12 residues. This chain joins TRBV2 and TRBJ2-7; D uncertain. The sequence came from a person between 18 and 75 years old in good health. Sequenced material: peripheral blood mononuclear cells. This CDR3 is CASKGDTYEQYF. The sequenced part of the CDR3 DNA is TGTGCCAGCAAGGGCGATACCTACGAG.